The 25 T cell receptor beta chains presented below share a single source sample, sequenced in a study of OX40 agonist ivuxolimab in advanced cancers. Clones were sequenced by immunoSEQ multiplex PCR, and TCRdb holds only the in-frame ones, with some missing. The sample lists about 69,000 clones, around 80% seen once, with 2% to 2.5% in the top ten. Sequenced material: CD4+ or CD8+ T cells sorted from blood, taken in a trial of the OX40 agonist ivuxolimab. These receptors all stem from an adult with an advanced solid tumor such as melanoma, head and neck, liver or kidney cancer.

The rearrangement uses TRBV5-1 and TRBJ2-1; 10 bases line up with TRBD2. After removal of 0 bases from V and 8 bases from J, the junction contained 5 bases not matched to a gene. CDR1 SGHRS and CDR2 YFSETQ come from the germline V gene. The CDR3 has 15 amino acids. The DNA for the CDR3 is TGCGCCAGCAGCTTGGGGCTAGCGGGAGCCCATGAGCAGTTCTTC. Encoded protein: CASSLGLAGAHEQFF.

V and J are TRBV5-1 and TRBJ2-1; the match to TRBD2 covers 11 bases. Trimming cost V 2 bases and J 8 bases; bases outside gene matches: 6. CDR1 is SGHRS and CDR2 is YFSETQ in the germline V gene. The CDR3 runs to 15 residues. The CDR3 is CASSFGTSGADEQFF. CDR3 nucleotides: TGCGCCAGCAGCTTCGGGACTAGCGGAGCCGATGAGCAGTTCTTC. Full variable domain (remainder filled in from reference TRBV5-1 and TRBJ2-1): KAGVTQTPRYLIKTRGQQVTLSCSPISGHRSVSWYQQTPGQGLQFLFEYFSETQRNKGNFPGRFSGRQFSNSRSEMNVSTLELGDSALYLCASSFGTSGADEQFFGPGTRLTVL.

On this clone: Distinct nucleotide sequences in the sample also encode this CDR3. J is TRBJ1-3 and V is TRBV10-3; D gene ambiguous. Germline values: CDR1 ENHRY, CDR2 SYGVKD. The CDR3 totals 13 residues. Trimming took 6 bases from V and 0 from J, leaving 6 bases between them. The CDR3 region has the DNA TGTGCCATCAGAGAAAGCTCTGGAAACACCATATATTTT. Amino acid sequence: CAIRESSGNTIYF.

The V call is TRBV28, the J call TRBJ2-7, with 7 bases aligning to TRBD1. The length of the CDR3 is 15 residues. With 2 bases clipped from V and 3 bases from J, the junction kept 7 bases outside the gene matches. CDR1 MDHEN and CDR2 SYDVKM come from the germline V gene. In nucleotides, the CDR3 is TGTGCCAGCAGTTTACCCAGGGGGACGGGCTACGAGCAGTACTTC. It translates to CASSLPRGTGYEQYF.

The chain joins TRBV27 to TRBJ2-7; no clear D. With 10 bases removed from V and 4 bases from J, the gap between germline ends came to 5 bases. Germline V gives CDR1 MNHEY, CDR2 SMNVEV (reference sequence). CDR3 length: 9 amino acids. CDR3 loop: CAISYEQYF. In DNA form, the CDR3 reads TGTGCCATTTCTTACGAGCAGTACTTC.

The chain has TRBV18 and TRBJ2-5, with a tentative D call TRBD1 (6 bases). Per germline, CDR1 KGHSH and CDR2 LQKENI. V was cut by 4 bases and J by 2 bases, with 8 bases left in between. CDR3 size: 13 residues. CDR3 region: CASSQGQQETQYF. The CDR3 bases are TGTGCCAGCTCACAGGGACAACAAGAGACCCAGTACTTC.

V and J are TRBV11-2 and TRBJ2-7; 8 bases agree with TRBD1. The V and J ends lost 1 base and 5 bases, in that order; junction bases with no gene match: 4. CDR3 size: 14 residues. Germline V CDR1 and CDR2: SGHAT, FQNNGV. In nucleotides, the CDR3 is TGTGCCAGCAGCTTAGCCGGACAGGGCCACGAGCAGTACTTC. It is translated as CASSLAGQGHEQYF.

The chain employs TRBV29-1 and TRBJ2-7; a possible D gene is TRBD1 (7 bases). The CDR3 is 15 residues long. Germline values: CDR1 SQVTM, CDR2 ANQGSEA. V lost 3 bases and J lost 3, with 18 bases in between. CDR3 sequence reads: CSVDTRQGGYYEQYF. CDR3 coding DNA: TGCAGCGTTGACACCAGACAGGGAGGCTACTACGAGCAGTACTTC.

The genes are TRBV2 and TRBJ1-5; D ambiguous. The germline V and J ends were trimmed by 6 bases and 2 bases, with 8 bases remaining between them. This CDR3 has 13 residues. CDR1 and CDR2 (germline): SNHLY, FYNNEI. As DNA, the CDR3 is TGTGCCAGCAGGGGTCAGGGCAATCAGCCCCAGCATTTT. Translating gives CASRGQGNQPQHF.

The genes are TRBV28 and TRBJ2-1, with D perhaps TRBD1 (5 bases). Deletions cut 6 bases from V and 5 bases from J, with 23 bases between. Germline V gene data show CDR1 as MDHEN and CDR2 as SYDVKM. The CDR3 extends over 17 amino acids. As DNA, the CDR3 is TGTGCCAGCAGCCCCCCTCGGGCAGGGATCAGGAACAATGAGCAGTTCTTC. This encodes CASSPPRAGIRNNEQFF.

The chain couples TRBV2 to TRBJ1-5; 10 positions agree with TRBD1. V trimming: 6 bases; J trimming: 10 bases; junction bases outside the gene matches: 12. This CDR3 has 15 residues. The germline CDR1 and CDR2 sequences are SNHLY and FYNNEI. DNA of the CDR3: TGTGCCAGCAGCCCCGGGGACAGGGGAATCAGCCCCCAGCATTTT. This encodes CASSPGDRGISPQHF.

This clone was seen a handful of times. The CDR3, as DNA: TGTGCCAGTAGTACGACAGGGCCGAAAAGGGATGAGCAGTTCTTC. Encoded protein: CASSTTGPKRDEQFF. This sequence joins TRBV19 and TRBJ2-1; 7 bases fit TRBD1. The CDR3 is 15 residues long. The V and J ends lost 4 bases and 8 bases, in that order; junction bases with no gene match: 11. Per the germline V gene, CDR1 is LNHDA and CDR2 is SQIVND (reference sequence).

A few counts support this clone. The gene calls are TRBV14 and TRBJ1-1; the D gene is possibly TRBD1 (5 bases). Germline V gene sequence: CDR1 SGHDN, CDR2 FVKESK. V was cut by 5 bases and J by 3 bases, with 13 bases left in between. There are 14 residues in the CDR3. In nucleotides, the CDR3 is TGTGCCAGCAGCAAAGGGGTAAGGGACACTGAAGCTTTCTTT. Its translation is CASSKGVRDTEAFF.

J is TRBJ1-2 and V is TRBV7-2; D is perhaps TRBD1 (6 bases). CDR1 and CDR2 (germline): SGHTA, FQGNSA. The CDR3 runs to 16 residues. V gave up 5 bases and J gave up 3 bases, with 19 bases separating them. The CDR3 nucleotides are TGTGCCAGCAGCCCAGGAGGTTCTACAGGGTACTATGGCTACACCTTC. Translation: CASSPGGSTGYYGYTF.

This chain's CDR3 is CASSLPGGGREEFF. The CDR3 DNA sequence: TGTGCCAGCAGCTTACCAGGCGGCGGGAGAGAGGAGTTCTTC. V usage is TRBV11-2 and J usage is TRBJ2-1, with TRBD2 matching over 7 bases. Germline lookup yields CDR1 SGHAT and CDR2 FQNNGV. The V and J ends lost 2 bases and 14 bases, in that order; junction bases with no gene match: 12. The length of the CDR3 is 14 residues.

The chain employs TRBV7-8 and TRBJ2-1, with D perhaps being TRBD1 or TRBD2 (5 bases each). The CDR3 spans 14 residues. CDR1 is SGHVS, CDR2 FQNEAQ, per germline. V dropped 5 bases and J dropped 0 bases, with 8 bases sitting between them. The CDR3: CASSPGTSYNEQFF. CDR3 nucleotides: TGTGCCAGCAGCCCCGGGACCTCCTACAATGAGCAGTTCTTC.

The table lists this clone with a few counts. CDR3 nucleotide sequence: TGTGCCAGCAGCCAAGAATCAGGGGTCAAAAACATTCAGTACTTC. This codes for CASSQESGVKNIQYF. The genes are TRBV4-2 and TRBJ2-4; maybe TRBD1 (6 bases). The CDR3 consists of 15 residues. The ends were cut back, 0 bases at V and 3 bases at J, with 9 bases in the middle. CDR1 and CDR2 from the germline V gene are LGHNA and YNFKEQ.

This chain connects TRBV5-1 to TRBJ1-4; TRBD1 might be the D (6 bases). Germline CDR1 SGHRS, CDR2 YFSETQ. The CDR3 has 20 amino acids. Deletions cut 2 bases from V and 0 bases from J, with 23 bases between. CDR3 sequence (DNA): TGCGCCAGCAGCTTAAGAGTTGGGGGCTCGGGGTTGACAACTAATGAAAAACTGTTTTTT. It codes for CASSLRVGGSGLTTNEKLFF.

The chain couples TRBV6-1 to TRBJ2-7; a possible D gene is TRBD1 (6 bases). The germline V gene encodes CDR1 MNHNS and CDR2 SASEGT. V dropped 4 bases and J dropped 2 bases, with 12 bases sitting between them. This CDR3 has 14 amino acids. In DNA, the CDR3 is TGTGCCAGCAGTGGGGAATGGGGGCCCTACGAGCAGTACTTC. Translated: CASSGEWGPYEQYF.

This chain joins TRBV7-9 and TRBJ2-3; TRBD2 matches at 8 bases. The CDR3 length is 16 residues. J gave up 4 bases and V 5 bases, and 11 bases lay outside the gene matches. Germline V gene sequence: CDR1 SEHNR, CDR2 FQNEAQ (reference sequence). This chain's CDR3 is CASSRAGGLAPDTQYF. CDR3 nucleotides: TGTGCCAGCAGCCGAGCAGGCGGACTAGCACCAGATACGCAGTATTTT.

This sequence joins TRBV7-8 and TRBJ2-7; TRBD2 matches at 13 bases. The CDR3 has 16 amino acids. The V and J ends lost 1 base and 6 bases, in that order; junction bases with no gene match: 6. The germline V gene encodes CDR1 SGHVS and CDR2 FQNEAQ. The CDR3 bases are TGTGCCAGCAGCTTAGGGGCCGGACTAGCGGGAGCCGAGCAGTACTTC. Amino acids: CASSLGAGLAGAEQYF.

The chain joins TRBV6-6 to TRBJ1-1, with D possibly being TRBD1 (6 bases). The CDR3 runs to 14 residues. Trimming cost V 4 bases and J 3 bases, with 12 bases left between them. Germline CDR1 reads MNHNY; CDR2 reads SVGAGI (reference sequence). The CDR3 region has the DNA TGTGCCAGCAGTTTCCACAGGGCGGACACTGAAGCTTTCTTT. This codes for CASSFHRADTEAFF.

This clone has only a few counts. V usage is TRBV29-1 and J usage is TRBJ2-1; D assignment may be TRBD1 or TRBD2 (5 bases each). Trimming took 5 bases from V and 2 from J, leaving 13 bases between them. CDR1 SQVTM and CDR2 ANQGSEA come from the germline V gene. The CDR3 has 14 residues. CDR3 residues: CSVSGRNPYNEQFF. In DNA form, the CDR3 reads TGCAGCGTTTCGGGACGGAATCCCTACAATGAGCAGTTCTTC.

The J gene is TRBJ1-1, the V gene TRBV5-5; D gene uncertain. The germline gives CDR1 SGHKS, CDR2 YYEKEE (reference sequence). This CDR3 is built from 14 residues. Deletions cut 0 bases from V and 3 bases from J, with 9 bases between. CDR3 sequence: CASSLEWDYTEAFF. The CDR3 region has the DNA TGTGCCAGCAGCTTGGAATGGGATTACACTGAAGCTTTCTTT.

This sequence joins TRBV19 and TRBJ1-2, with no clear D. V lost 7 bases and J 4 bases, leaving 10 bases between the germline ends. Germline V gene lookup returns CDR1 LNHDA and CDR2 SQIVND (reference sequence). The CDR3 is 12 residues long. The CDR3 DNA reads TGTGCCAGTATCCCCCCTGGCTATGGCTACACCTTC. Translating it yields CASIPPGYGYTF.